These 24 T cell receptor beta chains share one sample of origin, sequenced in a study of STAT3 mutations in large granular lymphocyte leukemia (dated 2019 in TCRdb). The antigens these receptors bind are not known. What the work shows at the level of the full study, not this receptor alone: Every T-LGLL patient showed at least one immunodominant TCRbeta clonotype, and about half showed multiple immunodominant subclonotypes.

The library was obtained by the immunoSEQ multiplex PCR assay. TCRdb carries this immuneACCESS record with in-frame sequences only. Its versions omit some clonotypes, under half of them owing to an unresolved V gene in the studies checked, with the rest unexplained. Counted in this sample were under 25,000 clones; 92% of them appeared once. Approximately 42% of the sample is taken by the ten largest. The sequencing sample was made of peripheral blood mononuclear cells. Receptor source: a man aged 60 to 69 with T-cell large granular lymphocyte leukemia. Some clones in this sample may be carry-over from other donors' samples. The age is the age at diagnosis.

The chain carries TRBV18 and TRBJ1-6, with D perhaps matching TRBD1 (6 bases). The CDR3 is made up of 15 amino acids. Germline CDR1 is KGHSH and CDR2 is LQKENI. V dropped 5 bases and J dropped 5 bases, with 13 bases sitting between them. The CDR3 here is CASSYYRVDNSPLHF. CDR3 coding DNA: TGTGCCAGCTCATACTACAGGGTGGATAATTCACCCCTCCACTTT.

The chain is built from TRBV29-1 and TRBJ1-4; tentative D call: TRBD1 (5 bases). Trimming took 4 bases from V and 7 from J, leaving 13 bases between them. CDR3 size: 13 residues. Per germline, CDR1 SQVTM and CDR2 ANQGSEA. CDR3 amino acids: CSVVRQGGEKLFF. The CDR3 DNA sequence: TGCAGCGTTGTGCGCCAGGGAGGTGAAAAACTGTTTTTT.

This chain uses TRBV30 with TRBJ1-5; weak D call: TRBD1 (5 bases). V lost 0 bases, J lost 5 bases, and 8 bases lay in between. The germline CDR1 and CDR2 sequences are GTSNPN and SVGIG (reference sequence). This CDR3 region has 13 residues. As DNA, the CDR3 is TGTGCCTGGAGTGTAGCGGGGGATCAGCCCCAGCATTTT. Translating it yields CAWSVAGDQPQHF. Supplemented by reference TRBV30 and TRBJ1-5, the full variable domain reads SQTIHQWPATLVQPVGSPLSLECTVEGTSNPNLYWYRQAAGRGLQLLFYSVGIGQISSEVPQNLSASRPQDRQFILSSKKLLLSDSGFYLCAWSVAGDQPQHFGDGTRLSIL.

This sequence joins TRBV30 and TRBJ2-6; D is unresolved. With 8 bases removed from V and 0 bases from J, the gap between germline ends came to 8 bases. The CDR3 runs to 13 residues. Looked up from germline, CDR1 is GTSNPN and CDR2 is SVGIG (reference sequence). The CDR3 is CARESSGANVLTF. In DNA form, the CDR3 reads TGTGCCCGTGAGAGCTCTGGGGCCAACGTCCTGACTTTC.

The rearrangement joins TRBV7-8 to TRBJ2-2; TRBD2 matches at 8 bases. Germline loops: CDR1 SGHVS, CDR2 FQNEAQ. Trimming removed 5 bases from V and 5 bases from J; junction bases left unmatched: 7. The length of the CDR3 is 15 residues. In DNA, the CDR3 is TGTGCCAGCAGCCCCAGGACTAGCTATACCGGGGAGCTGTTTTTT. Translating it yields CASSPRTSYTGELFF.

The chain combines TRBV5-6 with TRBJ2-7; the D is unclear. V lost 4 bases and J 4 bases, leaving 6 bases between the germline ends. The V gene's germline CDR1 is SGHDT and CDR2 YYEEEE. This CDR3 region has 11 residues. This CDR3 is CASSLQYEQYF. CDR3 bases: TGTGCCAGCAGCCTGCAGTACGAGCAGTACTTC.

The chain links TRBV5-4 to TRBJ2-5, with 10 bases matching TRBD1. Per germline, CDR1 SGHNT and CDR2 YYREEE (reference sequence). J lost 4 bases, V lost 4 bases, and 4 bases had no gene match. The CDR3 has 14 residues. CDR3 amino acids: CASSPGQGGETQYF. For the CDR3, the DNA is TGTGCCAGCAGCCCAGGACAGGGGGGAGAGACCCAGTACTTC.

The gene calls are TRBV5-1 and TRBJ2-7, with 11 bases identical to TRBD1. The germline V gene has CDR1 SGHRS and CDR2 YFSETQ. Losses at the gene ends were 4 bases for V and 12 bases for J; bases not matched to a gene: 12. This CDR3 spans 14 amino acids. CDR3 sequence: CASSPEGTGGTLYF. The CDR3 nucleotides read TGCGCCAGCAGCCCCGAAGGGACAGGGGGAACTCTGTACTTC.

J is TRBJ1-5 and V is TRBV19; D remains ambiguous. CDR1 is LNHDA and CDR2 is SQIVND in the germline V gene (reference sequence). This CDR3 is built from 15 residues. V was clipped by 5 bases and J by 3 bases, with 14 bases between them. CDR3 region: CASSAAASYNQPQHF. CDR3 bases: TGTGCCAGTAGTGCAGCAGCGTCCTACAATCAGCCCCAGCATTTT. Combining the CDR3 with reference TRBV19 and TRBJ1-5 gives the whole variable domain DGGITQSPKYLFRKEGQNVTLSCEQNLNHDAMYWYRQDPGQGLRLIYYSQIVNDFQKGDIAEGYSVSREKKESFPLTVTSAQKNPTAFYLCASSAAASYNQPQHFGDGTRLSIL.

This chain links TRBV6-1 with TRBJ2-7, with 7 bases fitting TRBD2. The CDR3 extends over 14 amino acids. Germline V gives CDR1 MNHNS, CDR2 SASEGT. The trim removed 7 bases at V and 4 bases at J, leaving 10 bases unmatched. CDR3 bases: TGTGCCAGCAACGAGGGTTGGCGGGAGTACGAGCAGTACTTC. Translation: CASNEGWREYEQYF.

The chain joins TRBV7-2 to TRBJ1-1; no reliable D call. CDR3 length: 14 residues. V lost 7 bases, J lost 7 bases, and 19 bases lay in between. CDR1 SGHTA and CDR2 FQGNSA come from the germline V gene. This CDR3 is CASNKDGALIEAFF. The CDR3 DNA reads TGTGCCAGCAACAAGGACGGTGCACTGATTGAAGCTTTCTTT.

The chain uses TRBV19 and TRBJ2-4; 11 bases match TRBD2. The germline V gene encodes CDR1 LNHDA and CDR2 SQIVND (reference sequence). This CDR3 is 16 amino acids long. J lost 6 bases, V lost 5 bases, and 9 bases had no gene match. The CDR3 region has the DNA TGTGCCAGTAGTTTAGCGGGAGGGCCGATTGGAAACATTCAGTACTTC. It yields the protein CASSLAGGPIGNIQYF.

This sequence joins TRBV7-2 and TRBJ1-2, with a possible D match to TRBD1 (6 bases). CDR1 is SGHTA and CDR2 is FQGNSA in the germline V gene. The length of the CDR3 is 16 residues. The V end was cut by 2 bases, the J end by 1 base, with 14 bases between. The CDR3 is CASSLLIGGGNYGYTF. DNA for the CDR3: TGTGCCAGCAGCTTATTGATAGGGGGGGGTAACTATGGCTACACCTTC.

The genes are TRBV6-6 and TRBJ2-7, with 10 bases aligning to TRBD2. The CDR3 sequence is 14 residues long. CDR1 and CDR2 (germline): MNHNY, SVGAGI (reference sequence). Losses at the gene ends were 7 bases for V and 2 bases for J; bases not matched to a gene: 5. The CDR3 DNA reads TGTGCCAGCAAGCTAGCGGGAGCGGCCTACGAGCAGTACTTC. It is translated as CASKLAGAAYEQYF.

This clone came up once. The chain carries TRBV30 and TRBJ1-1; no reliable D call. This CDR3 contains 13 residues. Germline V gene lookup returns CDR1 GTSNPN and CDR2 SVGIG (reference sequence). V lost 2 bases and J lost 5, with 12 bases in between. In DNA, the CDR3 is TGTGCCTGGAGTCAGAGGTTGGGGACTGAAGCTTTCTTT. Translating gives CAWSQRLGTEAFF.

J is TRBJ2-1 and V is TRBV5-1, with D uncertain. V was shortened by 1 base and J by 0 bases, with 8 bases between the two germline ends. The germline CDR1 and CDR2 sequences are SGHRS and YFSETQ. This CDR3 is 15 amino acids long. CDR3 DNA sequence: TGCGCCAGCAGCTTGTCGGACGGCTCCTACAATGAGCAGTTCTTC. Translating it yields CASSLSDGSYNEQFF.

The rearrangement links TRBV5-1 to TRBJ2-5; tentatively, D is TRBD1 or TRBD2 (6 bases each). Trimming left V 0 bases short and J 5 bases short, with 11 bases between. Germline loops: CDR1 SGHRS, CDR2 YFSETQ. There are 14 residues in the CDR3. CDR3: CASSLDHGGETQYF. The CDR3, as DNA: TGCGCCAGCAGCTTGGACCACGGGGGCGAGACCCAGTACTTC.

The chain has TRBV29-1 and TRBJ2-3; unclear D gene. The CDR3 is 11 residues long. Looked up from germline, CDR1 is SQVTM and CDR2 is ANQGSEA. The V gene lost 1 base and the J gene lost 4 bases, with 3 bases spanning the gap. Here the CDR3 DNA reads TGCAGCGTTGAAGGGGCAGATACGCAGTATTTT. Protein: CSVEGADTQYF.

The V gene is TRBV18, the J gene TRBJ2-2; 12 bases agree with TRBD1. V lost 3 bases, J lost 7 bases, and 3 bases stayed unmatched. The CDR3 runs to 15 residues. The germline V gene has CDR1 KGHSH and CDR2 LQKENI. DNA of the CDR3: TGTGCCAGCTCACCGGGACAGGGGGCATACGGGGAGCTGTTTTTT. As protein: CASSPGQGAYGELFF.

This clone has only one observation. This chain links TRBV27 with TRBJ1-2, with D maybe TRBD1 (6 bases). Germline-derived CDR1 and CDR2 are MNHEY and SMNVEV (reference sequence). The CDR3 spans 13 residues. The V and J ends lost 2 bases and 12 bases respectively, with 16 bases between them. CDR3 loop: CASSLGRGTSHTF. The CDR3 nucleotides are TGTGCCAGCAGTTTAGGCAGGGGCACGTCTCACACCTTC.

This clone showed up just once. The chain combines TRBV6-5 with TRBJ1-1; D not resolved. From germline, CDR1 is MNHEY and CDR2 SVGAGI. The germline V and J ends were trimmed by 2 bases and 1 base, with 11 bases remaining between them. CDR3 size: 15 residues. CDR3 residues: CASSYDLRRNTEAFF. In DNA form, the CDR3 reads TGTGCCAGCAGTTACGATCTGAGACGGAACACTGAAGCTTTCTTT.

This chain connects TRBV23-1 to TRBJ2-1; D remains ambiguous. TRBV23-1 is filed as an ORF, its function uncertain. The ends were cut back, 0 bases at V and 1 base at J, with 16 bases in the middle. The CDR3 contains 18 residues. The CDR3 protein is CASSQSVGRRRSYNEQFF. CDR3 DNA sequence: TGCGCCAGCAGTCAATCGGTCGGGCGGCGACGTTCCTACAATGAGCAGTTCTTC.

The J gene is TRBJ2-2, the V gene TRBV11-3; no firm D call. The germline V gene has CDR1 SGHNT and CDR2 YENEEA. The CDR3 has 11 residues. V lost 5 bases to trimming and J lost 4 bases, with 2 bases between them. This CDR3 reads CASSLTGELFF. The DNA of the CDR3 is TGTGCCAGCAGCCTCACCGGGGAGCTGTTTTTT.

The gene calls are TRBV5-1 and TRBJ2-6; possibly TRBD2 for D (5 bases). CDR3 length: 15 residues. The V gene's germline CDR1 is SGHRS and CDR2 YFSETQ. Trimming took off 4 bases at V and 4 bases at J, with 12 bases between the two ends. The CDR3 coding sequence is TGCGCCAGCAGCCGGGGAGAAACAGGGGCCAACGTCCTGACTTTC. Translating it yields CASSRGETGANVLTF.